This T cell receptor beta chain was captured by sequencing in a study of T cell responses to AZD1222 COVID-19 vaccine. The method was immunoSEQ multiplex PCR; TCRdb's version includes in-frame clones alone and lacks a portion of them. This table holds 130,000 or so clones, about 91% found once. This CDR3 spans 17 amino acids. Deletions cut 1 base from V and 5 bases from J, with 17 bases between. Germline V gene lookup returns CDR1 MGHRA and CDR2 YSYEKL. V is TRBV4-1 and J is TRBJ2-2, with D possibly TRBD1 on 6 matching bases. This receptor was taken from an adult who received the AZD1222 COVID-19 vaccine. The input for sequencing was peripheral blood, taken 28 days after the second AZD1222 dose. Here the CDR3 DNA reads TGCGCCAGCAGCCAAGTACTGGGGGCAGGGAAGACCGGGGAGCTGTTTTTT. Protein sequence: CASSQVLGAGKTGELFF.